The 11 T cell receptor beta chains below come from one sample, sequenced in a study of blood T cell repertoires in COVID-19. Method: immunoSEQ multiplex PCR; TCRdb's copy keeps in-frame clones and lacks some. This sample has 350,000 to 500,000 clones; 88% occur once, and the top ten carry around 1.5%. Sequenced input: PBMCs or T cells enriched from blood (not recorded which). These receptors came from a woman between 18 and 29 years old who had been exposed to COVID-19.

The V call is TRBV7-2, the J call TRBJ1-5; possibly TRBD1 for D (5 bases). V was pared by 3 bases and J by 3 bases, with 9 bases between. The CDR3 extends over 14 amino acids. CDR1 and CDR2 from the germline V gene are SGHTA and FQGNSA. CDR3 sequence reads: CASSFQGANQPQHF. CDR3 in DNA: TGTGCCAGCAGCTTTCAAGGGGCCAATCAGCCCCAGCATTTT.

This clone has only one observation. The genes are TRBV28 and TRBJ1-2; unclear D gene. The CDR3 loop spans 12 amino acids. Germline V lookup: CDR1 MDHEN, CDR2 SYDVKM. The V gene lost 5 bases and the J gene lost 8 bases, with 12 bases spanning the gap. The CDR3 region has the DNA TGTGCCAGCAGTCGGCCCGGGAGGGGCTACACCTTC. Translated: CASSRPGRGYTF.

The rearrangement links TRBV6-4 to TRBJ1-6; perhaps TRBD1 as D (6 bases). V gave up 6 bases and J gave up 4 bases, with 10 bases separating them. Germline V CDR1 and CDR2: MRHNA, SNTAGT. The CDR3 is 14 amino acids. CDR3 coding DNA: TGTGCCAGCAGCGGGGACAATTATAATTCACCCCTCCACTTT. Its protein product is CASSGDNYNSPLHF.

The gene calls are TRBV28 and TRBJ1-5; 7 nucleotides agree with TRBD1. The V and J ends lost 4 bases and 1 base, in that order; junction bases with no gene match: 1. Germline CDR1 reads MDHEN; CDR2 reads SYDVKM. The CDR3 spans 14 residues. The CDR3 here is CASSYRGSNQPQHF. In DNA form, the CDR3 reads TGTGCCAGCAGTTACAGGGGAAGCAATCAGCCCCAGCATTTT.

This clone was seen just once. This chain joins TRBV5-1 and TRBJ2-3, with 10 bases fitting TRBD2. Trimming removed 4 bases from V and 4 bases from J; junction bases left unmatched: 9. CDR3 size: 16 residues. From germline, CDR1 is SGHRS and CDR2 YFSETQ. The CDR3 is CASSPGLAGEADTQYF. The CDR3 DNA is TGCGCCAGCAGCCCCGGCCTAGCGGGAGAGGCAGATACGCAGTATTTT.

The chain carries TRBV9 and TRBJ2-2, with D maybe TRBD2 (6 bases). V was pared by 0 bases and J by 6 bases, with 12 bases between. The CDR3 is made up of 15 amino acids. Germline V gene data show CDR1 as SGDLS and CDR2 as YYNGEE. CDR3: CASSVDLSGAGELFF. The CDR3 DNA sequence: TGTGCCAGCAGCGTAGATCTCTCGGGGGCCGGGGAGCTGTTTTTT.

This clone was counted once. The V call is TRBV6-5, the J call TRBJ1-5, with 8 bases fitting TRBD1. Germline trimming cut 6 bases from V and 9 bases from J; bases unmatched to any gene: 10. The CDR3 consists of 14 residues. The germline gives CDR1 MNHEY, CDR2 SVGAGI. The CDR3 nucleotides are TGTGCCAGCAGCCTTACCAGGGGGCCAGGGCCCCAGCATTTT. It translates to CASSLTRGPGPQHF.

The CDR3 reads CASSVVDRVRETQYF. The CDR3 DNA reads as TGTGCCAGCAGCGTGGTCGACAGGGTTAGAGAGACCCAGTACTTC. The chain links TRBV5-8 to TRBJ2-5, with TRBD1 matching over 7 bases. CDR1 SGHTS and CDR2 YDEGEE come from the germline V gene. Germline trimming cut 4 bases from V and 4 bases from J; bases unmatched to any gene: 10. The CDR3 consists of 15 residues.

The rearrangement links TRBV30 to TRBJ1-6, with D unclear. CDR1 is GTSNPN, CDR2 SVGIG, per germline (reference sequence). The CDR3 covers 15 residues. Trimming left V 3 bases short and J 5 bases short, with 14 bases between. The CDR3 DNA is TGTGCCTGGAGGAGGTCGCCGGTGGATAATTCACCCCTCCACTTT. Amino acid sequence: CAWRRSPVDNSPLHF.

V and J are TRBV5-1 and TRBJ2-5, with D tentatively TRBD2 (6 bases). The CDR3 totals 13 residues. V dropped 0 bases and J dropped 5 bases, with 8 bases sitting between them. Germline V gene sequence: CDR1 SGHRS, CDR2 YFSETQ. CDR3 sequence (DNA): TGCGCCAGCAGCTTGGAAGGGACTGAGACCCAGTACTTC. Translated: CASSLEGTETQYF.

The chain combines TRBV7-9 with TRBJ2-5; 9 nucleotides line up with TRBD1. From germline, CDR1 is SEHNR and CDR2 FQNEAQ (reference sequence). Trimming took 5 bases from V and 5 from J; bases not matched to a gene: 6. The CDR3 contains 14 residues. DNA of the CDR3: TGTGCCAGCAGCCAACAGGGGGCCATGGAGACCCAGTACTTC. Protein sequence: CASSQQGAMETQYF.